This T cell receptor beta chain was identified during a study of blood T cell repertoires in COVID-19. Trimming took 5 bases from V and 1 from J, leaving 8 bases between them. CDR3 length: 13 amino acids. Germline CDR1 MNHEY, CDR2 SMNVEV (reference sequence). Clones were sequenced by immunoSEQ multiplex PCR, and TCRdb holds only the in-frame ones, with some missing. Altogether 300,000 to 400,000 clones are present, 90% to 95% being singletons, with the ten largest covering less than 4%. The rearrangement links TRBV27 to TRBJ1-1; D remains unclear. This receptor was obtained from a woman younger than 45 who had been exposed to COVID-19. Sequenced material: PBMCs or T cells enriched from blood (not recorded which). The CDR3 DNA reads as TGTGCCAGCAGTATCAACACGAACACTGAAGCTTTCTTT. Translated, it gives CASSINTNTEAFF.